The next 23 T cell receptor beta chains were all read from a single sample in a study of T cell repertoires in cytomegalovirus infection. Via MiXCR, TCRdb re-called the reads, giving one row per CDR3 protein. Of fewer than 300,000 distinct CDR3 sequences listed, 25% are singletons. Sequenced material: PBMCs. Every receptor here comes from a human donor in good health (CMV status not recorded). Some clones in this sample may be carry-over from other donors' samples.

The V gene is TRBV14, the J gene TRBJ2-7; D gene ambiguous. V lost 1 base, J lost 6 bases, and 7 bases lay in between. This CDR3 contains 12 residues. CDR1 and CDR2 from the germline V gene are SGHDN and FVKESK. This chain's CDR3 is CASSQVGVEQYF. The CDR3 DNA sequence: TGTGCCAGCAGCCAAGTTGGGGTCGAGCAGTACTTC.

There are many counts of this clonotype. V and J are TRBV7-6 and TRBJ2-6, with TRBD1 identical over 9 bases. Germline CDR1 and CDR2: SGHVS and FNYEAQ. The CDR3 consists of 18 residues. The V segment lost 5 bases and the J segment 0 bases; nucleotides outside the gene matches: 8. CDR3 loop: CASSPRTGDHSGANVLTF. The CDR3 DNA reads TGTGCCAGCAGCCCAAGGACAGGGGACCACTCTGGGGCCAACGTCCTGACTTTC. The full variable domain, completed using reference TRBV7-6 and TRBJ2-6, is GAGVSQSPRYKVTKRGQDVALRCDPISGHVSLYWYRQALGQGPEFLTYFNYEAQQDKSGLPNDRFSAERPEGSISTLTIQRTEQRDSAMYRCASSPRTGDHSGANVLTFGAGSRLTVL.

Remarks on this clonotype: A clone one base away is much larger, so this may be a read error. The genes are TRBV7-7 and TRBJ2-7, with TRBD1 identical over 10 bases. Germline lookup yields CDR1 SSHAT and CDR2 FNYEAQ (reference sequence). The CDR3 covers 16 residues. The CDR3 is CASSLEPTGGKAELYF. DNA of the CDR3: TGTGCCAGCAGCTTAGAGCCGACAGGGGGCAAGGCCGAGCTGTACTTC.

This clonotype was counted many times. This sequence joins TRBV7-2 and TRBJ1-1; D not certain. Germline V CDR1 and CDR2: SGHTA, FQGNSA. Trimming removed 4 bases at V and 1 base at J, with 7 bases between. The CDR3 runs to 13 residues. The CDR3 DNA reads as TGTGCCAGCAGCTCCTCACAGAACACTGAAGCTTTCTTT. This codes for CASSSSQNTEAFF.

This clonotype has a count of ten or more. This chain uses TRBV7-9 with TRBJ2-3; D call uncertain. Per germline, CDR1 SEHNR and CDR2 FQNEAQ (reference sequence). Trimming shortened V by 3 bases and J by 4 bases, and 11 bases separated the two germline ends. The CDR3 spans 14 residues. DNA for the CDR3: TGTGCCAGCAGCTTCGACCCGGCCTCAGATACGCAGTATTTT. It specifies CASSFDPASDTQYF.

The chain links TRBV2 to TRBJ2-2, with D perhaps matching TRBD2 (6 bases). This CDR3 is 15 amino acids long. The germline gives CDR1 SNHLY, CDR2 FYNNEI. Trimming cost V 6 bases and J 4 bases, with 15 bases left between them. The CDR3 bases are TGTGCCAGCAGGCTTTCTGGGGACTCCACCGGGGAGCTGTTTTTT. Amino acid sequence: CASRLSGDSTGELFF.

CDR3 sequence reads: CASSRERQNTEAFF. Here the CDR3 DNA reads TGTGCCAGTAGTAGGGAGAGACAGAACACTGAAGCTTTCTTT. This chain connects TRBV19 to TRBJ1-1; D gene ambiguous. The CDR3 runs to 14 residues. The germline CDR1 and CDR2 sequences are LNHDA and SQIVND (reference sequence). Trimming removed 4 bases from V and 1 base from J, with 10 bases in between.

This clonotype is a singleton in its sample. V and J are TRBV7-2 and TRBJ2-1, with D perhaps matching TRBD2 (6 bases). Trimming cost V 5 bases and J 4 bases, with 15 bases left between them. This CDR3 contains 15 residues. The germline V gene encodes CDR1 SGHTA and CDR2 FQGNSA. Written as DNA, the CDR3 is TGTGCCAGCAGCCCTACCAGTAGCGGATACAATGAGCAGTTCTTC. Protein sequence: CASSPTSSGYNEQFF.

This clonotype occurred a few times. The V gene is TRBV5-6, the J gene TRBJ2-2, with D possibly matching TRBD1 (5 bases). The V gene's germline CDR1 is SGHDT and CDR2 YYEEEE. V lost 4 bases to trimming and J lost 1 base, with 11 bases between them. The CDR3 runs 15 residues. CDR3 protein: CASSVEQENTGELFF. The CDR3 DNA is TGTGCCAGCAGCGTGGAACAGGAGAACACCGGGGAGCTGTTTTTT.

This sequence joins TRBV7-8 and TRBJ1-2, with 7 bases identical to TRBD1. Germline-derived CDR1 and CDR2 are SGHVS and FQNEAQ. V lost 1 base to trimming and J lost 6 bases; unmatched junction nucleotides: 8. The CDR3 is 15 amino acids. The CDR3 DNA reads TGTGCCAGCAGCTTAGGCCCCCGACAGGGTGATGGCTACACCTTC. Its translation is CASSLGPRQGDGYTF.

CDR3 loop: CASSMDRVVSIQYF. CDR3 DNA: TGTGCCAGCAGTATGGACAGGGTCGTGAGCATTCAGTACTTC. V usage is TRBV28 and J usage is TRBJ2-4; 8 bases align to TRBD1. In germline, CDR1 is MDHEN, CDR2 SYDVKM. The ends lost 5 bases at V and 9 bases at J; junction bases unmatched: 9. The CDR3 runs to 14 residues. The full variable domain, with the rest looked up from reference TRBV28 and TRBJ2-4, is DVKVTQSSRYLVKRTGEKVFLECVQDMDHENMFWYRQDPGLGLRLIYFSYDVKMKEKGDIPEGYSVSREKKERFSLILESASTNQTSMYLCASSMDRVVSIQYFGAGTRLSVL.

The chain links TRBV28 to TRBJ2-1; D is unresolved. The CDR3 has 12 residues. Trimming pared 1 base from V and 10 bases from J, leaving 8 bases between. Germline lookup yields CDR1 MDHEN and CDR2 SYDVKM. Here the CDR3 reads CASSLSAREQFF. The CDR3, as DNA: TGTGCCAGCAGTTTATCTGCGAGAGAGCAGTTCTTC. Looking up the rest from reference TRBV28 and TRBJ2-1 gives the full variable domain: DVKVTQSSRYLVKRTGEKVFLECVQDMDHENMFWYRQDPGLGLRLIYFSYDVKMKEKGDIPEGYSVSREKKERFSLILESASTNQTSMYLCASSLSAREQFFGPGTRLTVL.

V gene TRBV7-2 combines with J gene TRBJ2-5; tentative D call: TRBD2 (7 bases). Looked up from germline, CDR1 is SGHTA and CDR2 is FQGNSA. Trimming took off 2 bases at V and 2 bases at J, with 12 bases between the two ends. This CDR3 is built from 15 residues. This CDR3 is CASSLLGGAQETQYF. The CDR3 coding sequence is TGTGCCAGCAGCTTATTAGGGGGGGCACAAGAGACCCAGTACTTC.

In this sample, this clonotype turned up many times. This CDR3 fails to terminate in the conserved phenylalanine or tryptophan, so it likely reflects a read error. The DNA is omitted, as the CDR3 cannot be located on it reliably, and the CDR3 follows TCRdb's listing. This chain joins TRBV6-1 and TRBJ2-3; the table's D call of TRBD2 was not tested on the DNA. Inclusive of both ends, the CDR3 amounts to 11 amino acids. Germline V gives CDR1 MNHNS, CDR2 SASEGT. The CDR3 here is CASSSTGTSVP.

The chain employs TRBV7-2 and TRBJ2-5; 11 nucleotides line up with TRBD2. The CDR3 consists of 17 residues. J lost 4 bases, V lost 1 base, and 8 bases had no gene match. CDR1 and CDR2 from the germline V gene are SGHTA and FQGNSA. CDR3 nucleotides: TGTGCCAGCAGCTTAGTGGGTAGCGGGAGGGCCGCAGAGACCCAGTACTTC. Its translation is CASSLVGSGRAAETQYF.

The J gene is TRBJ1-4, the V gene TRBV4-3; D is undetermined. Between the trimmed V and J ends, which lost 4 bases and 4 bases, there was a span of 25 bases. CDR3 length equals 19 residues. From germline, CDR1 is LGHNA and CDR2 YSLEER. CDR3 nucleotides: TGCGCCAGCAGCCCGTCCGGTTTTCCAGCCTTACCCCTTAATGAAAAACTGTTTTTT. Residues: CASSPSGFPALPLNEKLFF.

The V and J genes are TRBV20-1 and TRBJ2-7; D is perhaps TRBD2 (6 bases). There are 13 residues in the CDR3. Trimming pared 3 bases from V and 10 bases from J, leaving 19 bases between. The V gene's germline CDR1 is DFQATT and CDR2 SNEGSKA (reference sequence). CDR3: CSARAGVEGPQYF. In nucleotides, the CDR3 is TGCAGTGCTAGGGCGGGCGTGGAGGGGCCCCAGTACTTC.

The chain recombines TRBV20-1 with TRBJ1-4, with D perhaps TRBD1 (5 bases). In germline, CDR1 is DFQATT, CDR2 SNEGSKA (reference sequence). V shed 5 bases and J shed 8 bases, with 12 bases lying between them. The CDR3 covers 12 residues. The CDR3 region has the DNA TGCAGTGCTCCCTCTCGGGGGGAAAAACTGTTTTTT. Translated: CSAPSRGEKLFF.

This clonotype appeared a few times. The chain carries TRBV11-2 and TRBJ2-3, with D possibly being TRBD2 (6 bases). The CDR3 is made up of 15 amino acids. The V and J ends lost 5 bases and 6 bases respectively, with 18 bases between them. CDR1 and CDR2 from the germline V gene are SGHAT and FQNNGV. This CDR3 is CASSPGTRAGDTQYF. Written as DNA, the CDR3 is TGTGCCAGCAGCCCCGGGACTCGGGCCGGGGATACGCAGTATTTT.

Many counts were recorded for this clonotype. The gene calls are TRBV10-3 and TRBJ1-1; a weak D match, TRBD1 (5 bases). The CDR3 sequence is 15 residues long. Trimming left V 7 bases short and J 1 base short, with 16 bases between. Per the germline V gene, CDR1 is ENHRY and CDR2 is SYGVKD. CDR3 amino acids: CAITQGLETNTEAFF. DNA for the CDR3: TGTGCCATCACCCAGGGCCTTGAAACGAACACTGAAGCTTTCTTT.

This clonotype has just a few counts. This chain links TRBV19 with TRBJ2-3; 8 bases fit TRBD2. Germline CDR1 is LNHDA and CDR2 is SQIVND (reference sequence). The length of the CDR3 is 17 residues. J was trimmed by 2 bases and V by 3 bases; bases with no gene match: 10. The CDR3 spells CASSIGTSGRVTDTQYF. CDR3 DNA sequence: TGTGCCAGTAGTATCGGTACTAGCGGCCGCGTCACAGATACGCAGTATTTT.

This clonotype was counted ten times or more. The DNA of the CDR3 is TGTGCCAGCAGCCTCGGGACAGTTTACAATGAGCAGTTCTTC. This translates into CASSLGTVYNEQFF. The genes are TRBV7-3 and TRBJ2-1; the match to TRBD1 covers 7 bases. Germline assignment: CDR1 SGHTA and CDR2 FQGTGA. The CDR3 totals 14 residues. With V trimmed by 5 bases and J by 4 bases, 5 bases remained unmatched.

This clonotype occurred many times. This chain joins TRBV7-2 and TRBJ2-3, with 12 bases identical to TRBD2. This CDR3 comprises 17 residues. V shed 4 bases and J 5 bases; nucleotides not matched to a gene: 10. Germline V gene sequence: CDR1 SGHTA, CDR2 FQGNSA. CDR3: CASSSRGLAGGGDTQYF. The CDR3, as DNA: TGTGCCAGCAGCTCCCGCGGGCTAGCGGGAGGGGGAGATACGCAGTATTTT.